The present T cell receptor (beta chain) was sequenced within a study of blood T cell repertoires in COVID-19. Study summary: Donors in the United States, Italy and Spain gave samples during acute or convalescent COVID-19. In each case, the material was cDNA or gDNA derived from T cells, B-cell-depleted T cells, or PBMCs.

As processed by the authors: Amplification from reference gene primers served as the basis for estimated nucleated cell counts. Only in-frame clones appear in the TCRdb table, and some are missing; sequencing was by immunoSEQ multiplex PCR. V and J calls and clone size are given by that table; D and trimming were obtained from the DNA. The repertoire holds 96,000 or so clones, with 85% to 95% as singletons. Germline V gene data show CDR1 as KGHSH and CDR2 as LQKENI. Deletions cut 3 bases from V and 8 bases from J, with 19 bases between. CDR3 length equals 15 residues. The receptor was derived from a man aged 60 to 75 with acute or convalescent COVID-19. The chain employs TRBV18 and TRBJ1-2, with D unresolved. What was sequenced was peripheral blood. This CDR3 is CASSPTGNVGEGYTF. The DNA for the CDR3 is TGTGCCAGCTCACCTACCGGGAACGTCGGGGAAGGCTACACCTTC. Supplemented by reference TRBV18 and TRBJ1-2, the full variable domain reads NAGVMQNPRHLVRRRGQEARLRCSPMKGHSHVYWYRQLPEEGLKFMVYLQKENIIDESGMPKERFSAEFPKEGPSILRIQQVVRGDSAAYFCASSPTGNVGEGYTFGSGTRLTVV.